Described below is a single T cell receptor (beta chain) sequence and its context. These data come from a study of blood T cell repertoires in COVID-19. CDR3 length: 17 amino acids. The germline V and J ends were trimmed by 0 bases and 1 base, with 11 bases remaining between them. Germline V gene lookup returns CDR1 SGHRS and CDR2 YFSETQ. Profiled with immunoSEQ multiplex PCR; TCRdb holds only in-frame clones, not every one. Here the sample spans roughly 220,000 clones, roughly 90% being singletons. The chain couples TRBV5-1 to TRBJ1-6; D is undetermined. Material for sequencing was PBMCs or T cells enriched from blood (not recorded which). The clonotype comes from a man younger than 40 who had been exposed to COVID-19. As DNA, the CDR3 is TGCGCCAGCAGCTTGGACCGGGGAATGTCCTATAATTCACCCCTCCACTTT. Translation gives CASSLDRGMSYNSPLHF.